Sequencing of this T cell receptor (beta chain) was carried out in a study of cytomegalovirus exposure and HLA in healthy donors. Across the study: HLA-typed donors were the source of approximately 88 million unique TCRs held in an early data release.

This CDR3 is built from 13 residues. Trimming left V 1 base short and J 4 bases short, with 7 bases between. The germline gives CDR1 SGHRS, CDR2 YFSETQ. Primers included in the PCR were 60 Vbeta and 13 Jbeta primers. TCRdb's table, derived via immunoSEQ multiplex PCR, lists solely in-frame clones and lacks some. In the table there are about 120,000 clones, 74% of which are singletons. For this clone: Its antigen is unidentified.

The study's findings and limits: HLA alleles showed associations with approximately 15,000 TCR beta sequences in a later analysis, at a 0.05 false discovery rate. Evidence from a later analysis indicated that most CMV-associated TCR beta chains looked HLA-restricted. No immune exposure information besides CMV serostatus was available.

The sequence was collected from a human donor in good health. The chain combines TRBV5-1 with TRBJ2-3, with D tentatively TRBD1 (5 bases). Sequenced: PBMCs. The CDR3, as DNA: TGCGCCAGCAGCTTGAGGGGTCCAGATACGCAGTATTTT. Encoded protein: CASSLRGPDTQYF.